Sequencing of this TCR beta chain was carried out in a study of blood T cell repertoires in COVID-19. Study context: Acute and convalescent COVID-19 specimens originated in the United States, Italy and Spain. PBMCs, B-cell-depleted T cells, or T cells provided the cDNA or gDNA that made up the material.

The ends lost 7 bases at V and 3 bases at J; junction bases unmatched: 13. The CDR3 has 17 amino acids. Germline-derived CDR1 and CDR2 are LNHDA and SQIVND (reference sequence). Profiled with immunoSEQ multiplex PCR; TCRdb holds only in-frame clones, not every one. This sample has 380,000 or so clones, with about 80% found just once. Sequenced: peripheral blood. This TCR was sampled from a human donor with acute or convalescent COVID-19. The donor label of this sample is uncertain. V usage is TRBV19 and J usage is TRBJ1-3; 9 nucleotides agree with TRBD1. The DNA of the CDR3 is TGTGCCAGTACTTTCGCCGGGACAGGGACGATTGGAAACACCATATATTTT. Its translation: CASTFAGTGTIGNTIYF.